The 25 T cell receptor beta chains below were found in one sample sequenced in a study of CD8+CD57+ T cells in acquired aplastic anemia. Profiling of TCR beta VDJ combinations and CDR3 sequences used genomic DNA as template. TCRdb redid the calling of the reads with MiXCR, one entry per CDR3 protein. The data hold about 400,000 distinct CDR3 sequences, with under 80% observed a single time. Sequencing was done on a sample of sorted CD4+, CD8+, or CD8+CD57+ T cells (not recorded which) from PBMCs. The source is a human donor in good health, serving as a control.

Note on this clonotype: At one end, the junction sequence differs from germline, possibly due to a read error. The chain carries TRBV15 and TRBJ2-7; 7 nucleotides agree with TRBD2. In germline, CDR1 is LNHNV, CDR2 YYDKDF (reference sequence). The length of the CDR3 is 16 residues. The CDR3 DNA follows: TGTGCCAGCAGCACATGTTCAAGCGGGGTGAATTACGGGCAGTACTTC. Translated: CASSTCSSGVNYGQYF. The full variable domain, rest sourced from reference TRBV15 and TRBJ2-7, is DAMVIQNPRYQVTQFGKPVTLSCSQTLNHNVMYWYQQKSSQAPKLLFHYYDKDFNNEADTPDNFQSRRPNTSFCFLDIRSPGLGDTAMYLCASSTCSSGVNYGQYFGPGTRLTVT.

Concerning this clonotype: The DNA is left out, because the CDR3 cannot be placed on it with certainty; the CDR3 is given as TCRdb lists it. V usage is TRBV7-2 and J usage is TRBJ2-7; the table gives TRBD1 as D, unverified against the DNA. Germline lookup yields CDR1 SGHTA and CDR2 FQGNSA. The length of the CDR3 is 21 amino acids, counting both ends. The CDR3 reads CASSFYICSARERGGAYEQYF.

In its sample, this clonotype was seen once. The chain joins TRBV15 to TRBJ2-3; 8 nucleotides align to TRBD2. Germline V gene sequence: CDR1 LNHNV, CDR2 YYDKDF (reference sequence). The CDR3 spans 14 residues. The junction had 3 bases not matched to a gene; V was cut back by 4 bases and J by 3 bases. In DNA form, the CDR3 reads TGTGCCACCAGCATACGGGGGGGGACAGATACGCAGTATTTT. Translated: CATSIRGGTDTQYF. The whole variable domain, remainder taken from reference TRBV15 and TRBJ2-3, is DAMVIQNPRYQVTQFGKPVTLSCSQTLNHNVMYWYQQKSSQAPKLLFHYYDKDFNNEADTPDNFQSRRPNTSFCFLDIRSPGLGDTAMYLCATSIRGGTDTQYFGPGTRLTVL.

There are many counts of this clonotype. J is TRBJ1-1 and V is TRBV19, with 7 nucleotides matching TRBD1. CDR3 length: 15 residues. Germline loops: CDR1 LNHDA, CDR2 SQIVND (reference sequence). With V trimmed by 7 bases and J by 0 bases, 8 bases remained unmatched. Here the CDR3 reads CASTVGDSLNTEAFF. DNA for the CDR3: TGTGCCAGTACCGTAGGGGACAGTCTGAACACTGAAGCTTTCTTT. Full variable domain (remainder filled in from reference TRBV19 and TRBJ1-1): DGGITQSPKYLFRKEGQNVTLSCEQNLNHDAMYWYRQDPGQGLRLIYYSQIVNDFQKGDIAEGYSVSREKKESFPLTVTSAQKNPTAFYLCASTVGDSLNTEAFFGQGTRLTVV.

This rearrangement joins TRBV20-1 to TRBJ1-2, with D maybe TRBD1 (5 bases). The germline V and J ends were trimmed by 3 bases and 6 bases, with 14 bases remaining between them. The CDR3 runs to 13 residues. Germline V gene lookup returns CDR1 DFQATT and CDR2 SNEGSKA (reference sequence). This CDR3 is CSASRGKVDGYTF. CDR3 sequence (DNA): TGCAGTGCTAGCCGGGGGAAAGTGGATGGCTACACCTTC.

The chain is built from TRBV12-3 or TRBV12-4 and TRBJ2-2; 10 positions match TRBD1. Germline trimming cut 6 bases from V and 3 bases from J; bases unmatched to any gene: 7. The CDR3 extends over 16 amino acids. The CDR3 protein is CASRQTGGAYTGELFF. The CDR3 nucleotides are TGTGCCAGCAGGCAGACAGGGGGCGCGTACACCGGGGAGCTGTTTTTT.

This rearrangement joins TRBV5-1 to TRBJ2-1; 7 bases are shared with TRBD2. Germline V gene data show CDR1 as SGHRS and CDR2 as YFSETQ. V dropped 0 bases and J dropped 5; count of bases not matched to a gene: 8. The CDR3 is 16 residues long. The CDR3 reads CASSLAGRSAHNEQFF. CDR3 coding DNA: TGCGCCAGCAGCTTGGCCGGGAGGAGCGCGCACAATGAGCAGTTCTTC.

The sample holds many counts of this clonotype. The V gene is TRBV30, the J gene TRBJ1-1; a possible D gene is TRBD1 (5 bases). CDR1 GTSNPN and CDR2 SVGIG come from the germline V gene (reference sequence). The CDR3 totals 16 residues. The ends were cut back, 2 bases at V and 0 bases at J, with 16 bases in the middle. CDR3 bases: TGTGCCTGGAGTAAGTCGGGGGGTAGGGTGAACACTGAAGCTTTCTTT. As protein: CAWSKSGGRVNTEAFF. The full variable domain, with the rest looked up from reference TRBV30 and TRBJ1-1, is SQTIHQWPATLVQPVGSPLSLECTVEGTSNPNLYWYRQAAGRGLQLLFYSVGIGQISSEVPQNLSASRPQDRQFILSSKKLLLSDSGFYLCAWSKSGGRVNTEAFFGQGTRLTVV.

This chain joins TRBV20-1 and TRBJ1-2; D not certain. This CDR3 is built from 15 residues. CDR1 and CDR2 from the germline V gene are DFQATT and SNEGSKA (reference sequence). The V and J ends lost 0 bases and 6 bases respectively, with 17 bases between them. CDR3 DNA: TGCAGTGCTAGAGACTCATCCGAGGAACTGGATGGCTACACCTTC. Its translation: CSARDSSEELDGYTF.

CDR3 loop: CSASAGANVEQYF. In DNA, the CDR3 is TGCAGTGCTAGTGCCGGGGCCAACGTCGAGCAGTACTTC. This chain joins TRBV20-1 and TRBJ2-7, with D tentatively TRBD1 or TRBD2 (5 bases each). The CDR3 consists of 13 residues. The V and J ends lost 3 bases and 6 bases respectively, with 15 bases between them. Germline CDR1 reads DFQATT; CDR2 reads SNEGSKA (reference sequence).

The chain recombines TRBV20-1 with TRBJ2-3; tentative D call: TRBD2 (6 bases). With the DNA end fitting TRBJ2-7 better, the J assignment may be wrong. CDR1 DFQATT and CDR2 SNEGSKA come from the germline V gene (reference sequence). The CDR3 has 15 amino acids. The CDR3 DNA is TGCAGTGCTCCAAAAAATGGGGCGGGGAGTCACGAGCAGTACTTC. Amino acid sequence: CSAPKNGAGSHEQYF.

Here the CDR3 reads CASSMTSGGTSTDTQYF. In nucleotides, the CDR3 is TGTGCCAGTAGTATGACTAGCGGGGGGACCTCCACAGATACGCAGTATTTT. The V gene is TRBV19, the J gene TRBJ2-3; 13 positions match TRBD2. Germline values: CDR1 LNHDA, CDR2 SQIVND (reference sequence). J was trimmed by 2 bases and V by 3 bases; bases with no gene match: 5. The CDR3 extends over 17 amino acids. Based on the CDR3 plus reference TRBV19 and TRBJ2-3, the full variable domain is DGGITQSPKYLFRKEGQNVTLSCEQNLNHDAMYWYRQDPGQGLRLIYYSQIVNDFQKGDIAEGYSVSREKKESFPLTVTSAQKNPTAFYLCASSMTSGGTSTDTQYFGPGTRLTVL.

Only one count was recorded for this clonotype. Sequence at one end of the junction differs from germline and may be a read error. The chain employs TRBV20-1 and TRBJ2-7; possibly TRBD2 for D (5 bases). Germline CDR1 DFQATT, CDR2 SNEGSKA (reference sequence). This CDR3 is 11 amino acids long. CDR3 region: CSAEERGGLNF. The CDR3 coding sequence is TGCAGTGCAGAGGAGCGAGGAGGCCTTAACTTC.

This clonotype was seen once. At one boundary the junction diverges from the germline segment, which might be a read error. The V gene is TRBV9, the J gene TRBJ2-5, with TRBD1 identical over 9 bases. There are 13 residues in the CDR3. CDR1 and CDR2 from the germline V gene are SGDLS and YYNGEE. The CDR3 DNA is TGTGCCAGCAGCGTGACAGGGGGAAACACCATATATTTC. It specifies CASSVTGGNTIYF.

About this clonotype itself: Germline and junction disagree at one end, which may indicate a read error. The chain carries TRBV7-4 and TRBJ1-4; weak D call: TRBD1 (6 bases). Germline V gene sequence: CDR1 SGHVT, CDR2 SQSDAQ. This CDR3 has 15 amino acids. CDR3: CASSLGGAGDENLFF. The DNA of the CDR3 is TGTGCCAGCAGTTTAGGAGGAGCAGGGGACGAAAACCTGTTTTTT.

This clonotype was seen only once. V gene TRBV6-4 combines with J gene TRBJ1-2; D might be TRBD1 (6 bases). Germline assignment: CDR1 MRHNA and CDR2 SNTAGT. The CDR3 sequence is 18 residues long. V gave up 8 bases and J gave up 2 bases, with 27 bases separating them. In DNA, the CDR3 is TGTGCCAGCCACTCCCAAGGGCCTGACAGGCAGGAAAACTATGGCTACACCTTC. It codes for CASHSQGPDRQENYGYTF.

As for this clonotype: The junction and the germline gene differ at one end; a read error may be behind it. This chain links TRBV12-3 or TRBV12-4 with TRBJ2-1; D is possibly TRBD2 (6 bases). The CDR3 contains 15 residues. The CDR3 loop reads CASRHVGGGENEQFF. The CDR3 DNA follows: TGCGCCAGCAGACACGTGGGCGGCGGGGAAAATGAGCAGTTCTTC.

This chain connects TRBV7-9 to TRBJ2-2; D not resolved. The CDR3 is 15 amino acids. V shed 6 bases and J shed 16 bases, with 27 bases lying between them. Germline CDR1 SEHNR, CDR2 FQNEAQ (reference sequence). DNA of the CDR3: TGTGCCAGCAGGTATAACAGATATAGCACCCAGCCCCAGTTTTTT. This sequence encodes CASRYNRYSTQPQFF.

The genes are TRBV20-1 and TRBJ1-2; 7 positions agree with TRBD1. Germline V gene sequence: CDR1 DFQATT, CDR2 SNEGSKA (reference sequence). The CDR3 sequence is 16 residues long. The trim removed 1 base at V and 5 bases at J, leaving 13 bases unmatched. CDR3 region: CSARATGRSTGYGYTF. The CDR3 nucleotides read TGCAGTGCTAGAGCGACAGGGAGGAGTACGGGATATGGCTACACCTTC.

This clonotype was recorded many times. V usage is TRBV29-1 and J usage is TRBJ1-2; D perhaps matches TRBD1 (5 bases). V was clipped by 4 bases and J by 7 bases, with 10 bases between them. CDR3 size: 11 residues. Germline values: CDR1 SQVTM, CDR2 ANQGSEA. The CDR3 nucleotides are TGCAGCGTTGTAAGGGGTGGTGGCTACACCTTC. It is translated as CSVVRGGGYTF.

This clonotype was picked up one time. The CDR3 does not end in the conserved phenylalanine or tryptophan, so this is likely a read error. The CDR3 region is CASSTIYGSSPLHL. CDR3 sequence (DNA): TGTGCCAGTAGTACCATCTACGGAAGTTCACCCCTCCACCTT. The rearrangement joins TRBV19 to TRBJ1-6; D call uncertain. There are 14 residues in the CDR3. Germline V CDR1 and CDR2: LNHDA, SQIVND (reference sequence). V was clipped by 4 bases and J by 9 bases, with 13 bases between them.

The chain employs TRBV29-1 and TRBJ2-5, with unresolved D. The CDR3 loop spans 14 amino acids. Germline V gene sequence: CDR1 SQVTM, CDR2 ANQGSEA. Trimming removed 3 bases at V and 2 bases at J, with 13 bases between. The CDR3 spells CSVEGVGVQETQYF. CDR3 bases: TGCAGCGTTGAGGGTGTTGGGGTACAAGAGACCCAGTACTTC.

The chain links TRBV7-9 to TRBJ1-4; no clear D. Germline V gene data show CDR1 as SEHNR and CDR2 as FQNEAQ (reference sequence). This CDR3 contains 16 residues. Trimming stripped 3 bases from V and 14 bases from J, with 25 bases between. As DNA, the CDR3 is TGTGCCAGCAGCTTCGTACACCAAGAGGCCCAGTACTTCCTGTTTTTT. Its protein product is CASSFVHQEAQYFLFF.

This clonotype was observed a few times. This chain joins TRBV14 and TRBJ2-5, with no clear D. V was trimmed by 2 bases and J by 14 bases, leaving 21 bases between them. Germline V gene sequence: CDR1 SGHDN, CDR2 FVKESK. The CDR3 extends over 14 amino acids. Here the CDR3 reads CASSQTEQTEAFYF. The CDR3 DNA is TGTGCCAGCAGCCAAACAGAGCAAACAGAAGCTTTCTACTTC.

Of note for this clonotype: The junction does not match germline at one end; this may be a read error. The V call is TRBV7-2, the J call TRBJ2-5; D is possibly TRBD1 or TRBD2 (5 bases each). Germline CDR1 SGHTA, CDR2 FQGNSA. CDR3 length: 14 amino acids. The CDR3 nucleotides are TGTGCCAGCAGCTTGAGGGGTGTATCGGCGACCCAGCTCTTC. It specifies CASSLRGVSATQLF.